One and the same sample provided the 8 T cell receptor beta chains below, sequenced in a study of blood T cell repertoires in COVID-19. Assay used: immunoSEQ multiplex PCR; TCRdb lists only in-frame clones, some missing. The table includes 250,000 to 300,000 clones, around 84% detected once. Sequencing used PBMCs or T cells enriched from blood (not recorded which). Receptors were obtained from a man aged 18 to 29 who had recovered from COVID-19.

The V gene is TRBV11-3, the J gene TRBJ2-7, with 8 nucleotides matching TRBD2. Germline loops: CDR1 SGHNT, CDR2 YENEEA. V trimming: 1 base; J trimming: 2 bases; junction bases outside the gene matches: 10. The CDR3 sequence is 17 residues long. The CDR3: CASSLAISREDTYEQYF. The CDR3 nucleotides read TGTGCCAGCAGCTTAGCGATCTCGCGGGAGGACACCTACGAGCAGTACTTC.

The chain couples TRBV11-3 to TRBJ2-2; a possible D gene is TRBD1 (6 bases). Trimming left V 4 bases short and J 2 bases short, with 11 bases between. CDR1 SGHNT and CDR2 YENEEA come from the germline V gene. CDR3 length: 15 residues. In nucleotides, the CDR3 is TGTGCCAGCAGCTCACAGGGAACCAACACCGGGGAGCTGTTTTTT. Encoded protein: CASSSQGTNTGELFF. The whole variable domain, remainder taken from reference TRBV11-3 and TRBJ2-2, is EAGVVQSPRYKIIEKKQPVAFWCNPISGHNTLYWYLQNLGQGPELLIRYENEEAVDDSQLPKDRFSAERLKGVDSTLKIQPAELGDSAVYLCASSSQGTNTGELFFGEGSRLTVL.

The chain joins TRBV27 to TRBJ1-3; unclear D gene. Trimming took 5 bases from V and 0 from J, leaving 8 bases between them. From germline, CDR1 is MNHEY and CDR2 SMNVEV (reference sequence). The CDR3 sequence is 14 residues long. CDR3 DNA sequence: TGTGCCAGCAGTACTGCCCCCTCTGGAAACACCATATATTTT. As protein: CASSTAPSGNTIYF.

The J gene is TRBJ2-5, the V gene TRBV3-1 (or the pseudogene TRBV3-2), with TRBD2 as a possible D gene (6 bases). The CDR3 runs 14 residues. Germline V gene lookup returns CDR1 LGHDT and CDR2 YNNKEL (reference sequence). V lost 4 bases to trimming and J lost 5 bases, with 14 bases between them. This chain's CDR3 is CASSPSGPRETQYF. The CDR3 region has the DNA TGTGCCAGCAGCCCGAGCGGGCCCCGGGAGACCCAGTACTTC.

The chain is built from TRBV10-3 and TRBJ2-7; the match to TRBD2 covers 8 bases. The V segment lost 3 bases and the J segment 5 bases; nucleotides outside the gene matches: 6. This CDR3 spans 14 amino acids. The germline CDR1 and CDR2 sequences are ENHRY and SYGVKD. CDR3 coding DNA: TGTGCCATCAGTGATGGCGGGGGGAATGACGAGCAGTACTTC. This translates into CAISDGGGNDEQYF.

This clone was detected once. This chain links TRBV7-8 with TRBJ1-6; perhaps TRBD1 as D (6 bases). Germline V gives CDR1 SGHVS, CDR2 FQNEAQ. This CDR3 region has 16 residues. V dropped 6 bases and J dropped 10 bases, with 22 bases sitting between them. CDR3 sequence reads: CASRSPRGQVNSPLHF. CDR3 DNA sequence: TGTGCCAGCAGGTCCCCCAGGGGCCAGGTTAACTCACCCCTCCACTTT.

On this clone itself: A read error may account for a junction end that differs from germline. The rearrangement joins TRBV3-1 (or the pseudogene TRBV3-2) to TRBJ2-7; perhaps TRBD1 as D (6 bases). This CDR3 comprises 14 residues. The germline gives CDR1 LGHDT, CDR2 YNNKEL (reference sequence). The CDR3 nucleotides read TGTGCCAGCAGCCAAGGGAACAGGGAATACGGGCAGTACTTC. Protein: CASSQGNREYGQYF.

V and J are TRBV7-8 and TRBJ1-5, with TRBD1 matching 7 bases. The germline CDR1 and CDR2 sequences are SGHVS and FQNEAQ. This CDR3 comprises 15 residues. Trimming at V came to 5 bases and at J to 9 bases, leaving 13 bases not matched to a gene. DNA of the CDR3: TGTGCCAGCAGCCCGGACAGGCAGCAGGACGGGCCCCAGCATTTT. Residues: CASSPDRQQDGPQHF.